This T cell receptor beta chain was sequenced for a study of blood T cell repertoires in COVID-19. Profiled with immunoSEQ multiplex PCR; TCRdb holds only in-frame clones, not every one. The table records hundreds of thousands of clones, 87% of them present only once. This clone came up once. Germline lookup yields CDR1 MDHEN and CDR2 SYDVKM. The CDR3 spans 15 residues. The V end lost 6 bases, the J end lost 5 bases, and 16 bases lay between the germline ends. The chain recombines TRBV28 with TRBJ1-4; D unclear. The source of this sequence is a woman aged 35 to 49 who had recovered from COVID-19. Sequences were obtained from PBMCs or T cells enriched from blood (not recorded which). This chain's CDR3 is CASSQQGRGNEKLFF. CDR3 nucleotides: TGTGCCAGCAGCCAACAAGGGAGAGGGAATGAAAAACTGTTTTTT.